This T cell receptor (beta chain) was observed in a study of cytomegalovirus exposure and HLA in healthy donors. Across the whole study: Early released data had around 79 million unique TCRs, all coming from HLA-typed donors. Overall study findings and caveats: Upon later analysis, HLA-associated TCR beta chains proved more clonally expanded than other, equally common chains. Reports credit the classifier with highly specific, highly sensitive diagnosis of cytomegalovirus status. The presence/absence work took it that sequencing depth was about the same across donors.

Primers for the PCR totalled 60 Vbeta and 13 Jbeta. The method was immunoSEQ multiplex PCR; TCRdb's version includes in-frame clones alone and lacks a portion of them. Among 130,000 or so clones, roughly 88% were seen once, and the ten largest hold under 3%. V was trimmed by 7 bases and J by 7 bases, leaving 17 bases between them. CDR3 length equals 15 residues. CDR1 and CDR2 from the germline V gene are MDHEN and SYDVKM. Comments on this clone: Antigen unknown.

The chain links TRBV28 to TRBJ1-6; D is ambiguous. The sequence derives from a woman between 18 and 29 years old in good health and CMV-seropositive. The sequencing sample was made of PBMCs. For the CDR3, the DNA is TGTGCCAGCATCGCAAGGAGGCGGACGAATTCACCCCTCCACTTT. Protein: CASIARRRTNSPLHF.